Presented here are 23 T cell receptor beta chains from one specimen sequenced in a study of Ad26.COV2.S vaccination and SARS-CoV-2 variants. As to treatment: roughly 20 received Ad26.COV2.S at low or high dose, single or two shots; about 5 received placebo; per-sample allocation not given. Day 63 after the first vaccine or placebo injection was the time point for sampling. TCRdb's copy holds only in-frame clones and misses some; the assay was immunoSEQ multiplex PCR. The sample holds roughly 320,000 clones; around 86% are singletons and the top ten take 3.4%. Sample: peripheral blood, taken in a trial of Ad26.COV2.S vaccine versus placebo. These TCRs come from a person between 18 and 60 years old who received the Ad26.COV2.S COVID-19 vaccine or a placebo.

The chain is built from TRBV7-9 and TRBJ1-2; D is perhaps TRBD1 (5 bases). Trimming took off 5 bases at V and 4 bases at J, with 23 bases between the two ends. This CDR3 is built from 17 residues. Germline CDR1 is SEHNR and CDR2 is FQNEAQ (reference sequence). The CDR3 bases are TGTGCCAGCAGCCCTCCACGACAGCCCACGAGGGGCTATGGCTACACCTTC. It yields the protein CASSPPRQPTRGYGYTF.

This clone appeared once. This rearrangement joins TRBV4-3 to TRBJ1-6; tentatively, D is TRBD1 (6 bases). The germline gives CDR1 LGHNA, CDR2 YSLEER. There are 15 residues in the CDR3. The V end was cut by 5 bases, the J end by 4 bases, with 12 bases between. CDR3 nucleotide sequence: TGCGCCAGCAGCTACGAGGGGGATTATAATTCACCCCTCCACTTT. This sequence encodes CASSYEGDYNSPLHF.

The chain combines TRBV12-3 or TRBV12-4 with TRBJ1-3; perhaps TRBD1 as D (6 bases). The CDR3 has 13 residues. Between the trimmed V and J ends, which lost 6 bases and 4 bases, there was a span of 10 bases. The CDR3 DNA reads TGTGCCAGCAGCACAGGGATCGGAAACACCATATATTTT. This sequence encodes CASSTGIGNTIYF.

V gene TRBV19 combines with J gene TRBJ1-6; the match to TRBD1 covers 8 bases. Germline values: CDR1 LNHDA, CDR2 SQIVND (reference sequence). CDR3 length: 15 residues. With 6 bases clipped from V and 7 bases from J, the junction kept 8 bases outside the gene matches. CDR3 residues: CASRGTGTLNSPLHF. As DNA, the CDR3 is TGTGCCAGTAGGGGGACAGGAACCTTAAATTCACCCCTCCACTTT.

The chain recombines TRBV7-3 with TRBJ2-1, with 8 positions matching TRBD1. Germline CDR1 is SGHTA and CDR2 is FQGTGA. The CDR3 is made up of 14 amino acids. With 5 bases clipped from V and 4 bases from J, the junction kept 4 bases outside the gene matches. CDR3 DNA sequence: TGTGCCAGCAGCCTGGACAGGGATTACAATGAGCAGTTCTTC. This translates into CASSLDRDYNEQFF.

The CDR3 DNA is TGTGCCAGCAGCAAAGCACGGGGGCCGAGCAATGAGCAGTTCTTC. As protein: CASSKARGPSNEQFF. The rearrangement links TRBV21-1 to TRBJ2-1. TRBV21-1 is recorded as a pseudogene. The CDR3 is made up of 15 amino acids.

The chain links TRBV7-8 to TRBJ1-5; D is ambiguous. V was shortened by 1 base and J by 2 bases, with 9 bases between the two germline ends. CDR1 and CDR2 from the germline V gene are SGHVS and FQNEAQ. The CDR3 contains 15 residues. CDR3 sequence: CASSLVRVGNQPQHF. The CDR3 bases are TGTGCCAGCAGCTTAGTTAGGGTGGGCAATCAGCCCCAGCATTTT.

This rearrangement joins TRBV7-8 to TRBJ2-2; D unclear. Germline V gene lookup returns CDR1 SGHVS and CDR2 FQNEAQ. The V end lost 10 bases, the J end lost 2 bases, and 14 bases lay between the germline ends. This CDR3 is built from 14 residues. CDR3 nucleotide sequence: TGTGCCAACCGAATGTCTTCAAACACCGGGGAGCTGTTTTTT. Its protein is CANRMSSNTGELFF. The complete variable domain, with remaining parts taken from reference TRBV7-8 and TRBJ2-2, reads GAGVSQSPRYKVAKRGQDVALRCDPISGHVSLFWYQQALGQGPEFLTYFQNEAQLDKSGLPSDRFFAERPEGSVSTLKIQRTQQEDSAVYLCANRMSSNTGELFFGEGSRLTVL.

The V gene is TRBV7-2, the J gene TRBJ1-6; the D is unclear. Per the germline V gene, CDR1 is SGHTA and CDR2 is FQGNSA. The CDR3 is made up of 12 amino acids. V gave up 2 bases and J gave up 16 bases, with 12 bases separating them. CDR3 DNA sequence: TGTGCCAGCAGCTTAATGGCCCAGCTTCTCCACTTT. Translation gives CASSLMAQLLHF.

A word on this clone: Other DNA sequences of this sample code for an identical CDR3. This rearrangement joins TRBV7-9 to TRBJ1-4; maybe TRBD1 (5 bases). CDR1 is SEHNR, CDR2 FQNEAQ, per germline (reference sequence). With 4 bases removed from V and 7 bases from J, the gap between germline ends came to 13 bases. This CDR3 has 14 amino acids. For the CDR3, the DNA is TGTGCCAGCAGCTCCGGCCAGGGCCGTGAAAAACTGTTTTTT. Translating it yields CASSSGQGREKLFF.

This chain connects TRBV4-1 to TRBJ2-3; the match to TRBD1 covers 11 bases. Germline CDR1 reads MGHRA; CDR2 reads YSYEKL. CDR3 length: 16 residues. Unmatched junction bases numbered 7, after V lost 4 bases and J lost 4 bases. The CDR3 here is CASSPGGQGGSDTQYF. In nucleotides, the CDR3 is TGCGCCAGCAGCCCAGGGGGACAGGGGGGGTCAGATACGCAGTATTTT.

The chain combines TRBV9 with TRBJ1-1, with 7 bases matching TRBD1. Looked up from germline, CDR1 is SGDLS and CDR2 is YYNGEE. V lost 4 bases to trimming and J lost 4 bases; unmatched junction nucleotides: 7. The CDR3 runs to 14 residues. CDR3 bases: TGTGCCAGCAGCTACAACGGACAGGTCACTGAAGCTTTCTTT. As protein: CASSYNGQVTEAFF.

This clone was seen a handful of times. The chain is built from TRBV5-1 and TRBJ1-2, with D hard to call. CDR3 length: 13 amino acids. Trimming pared 0 bases from V and 4 bases from J, leaving 7 bases between. The germline CDR1 and CDR2 sequences are SGHRS and YFSETQ. CDR3 sequence: CASSLESGYGYTF. CDR3 bases: TGCGCCAGCAGCTTGGAATCAGGCTATGGCTACACCTTC. Filled out from reference TRBV5-1 and TRBJ1-2, the complete variable domain reads KAGVTQTPRYLIKTRGQQVTLSCSPISGHRSVSWYQQTPGQGLQFLFEYFSETQRNKGNFPGRFSGRQFSNSRSEMNVSTLELGDSALYLCASSLESGYGYTFGSGTRLTVV.

This clone was seen a single time. V is TRBV19 and J is TRBJ1-1; 9 bases are a match to TRBD1. There are 15 residues in the CDR3. Germline V gives CDR1 LNHDA, CDR2 SQIVND (reference sequence). Trimming removed 4 bases from V and 5 bases from J; junction bases left unmatched: 8. CDR3 coding DNA: TGTGCCAGTAGTAGCGGGACAGGGAGTTTGACTGAAGCTTTCTTT. It encodes CASSSGTGSLTEAFF.

The chain uses TRBV5-4 and TRBJ2-7; D is uncertain. The CDR3 contains 14 residues. Trimming pared 2 bases from V and 5 bases from J, leaving 14 bases between. CDR1 and CDR2 from the germline V gene are SGHNT and YYREEE (reference sequence). Here the CDR3 reads CASSLDQTHDEQYF. In nucleotides, the CDR3 is TGTGCCAGCAGCTTAGACCAGACCCACGACGAGCAGTACTTC.

The chain carries TRBV7-2 and TRBJ2-7; 8 nucleotides line up with TRBD1. Trimming took 2 bases from V and 5 from J; bases not matched to a gene: 11. Germline-derived CDR1 and CDR2 are SGHTA and FQGNSA. The CDR3 runs to 16 residues. The CDR3 bases are TGTGCCAGCAGCTTAAGTAAGGCAGGGGGCATCCACGAGCAGTACTTC. Translation: CASSLSKAGGIHEQYF. The complete variable domain, with remaining parts taken from reference TRBV7-2 and TRBJ2-7, reads GAGVSQSPSNKVTEKGKDVELRCDPISGHTALYWYRQSLGQGLEFLIYFQGNSAPDKSGLPSDRFSAERTGGSVSTLTIQRTQQEDSAVYLCASSLSKAGGIHEQYFGPGTRLTVT.

The gene calls are TRBV9 and TRBJ1-1; D is ambiguous. The ends were cut back, 7 bases at V and 0 bases at J, with 7 bases in the middle. Germline V lookup: CDR1 SGDLS, CDR2 YYNGEE. The CDR3 is 12 residues long. In DNA, the CDR3 is TGTGCCAGCGGGAGAATGAACACTGAAGCTTTCTTT. As protein: CASGRMNTEAFF.

V is TRBV7-3 and J is TRBJ1-1; D uncertain. Trimming left V 1 base short and J 1 base short, with 7 bases between. The CDR3 covers 14 residues. Germline CDR1 and CDR2: SGHTA and FQGTGA. CDR3 residues: CASSLSLRNTEAFF. CDR3 sequence (DNA): TGTGCCAGCAGCTTAAGTTTGAGGAACACTGAAGCTTTCTTT.

The chain is built from TRBV20-1 and TRBJ1-1, with D unclear. Germline V gene data show CDR1 as DFQATT and CDR2 as SNEGSKA (reference sequence). The CDR3 loop spans 11 amino acids. V gave up 3 bases and J gave up 2 bases, with 4 bases separating them. The CDR3 DNA follows: TGCAGTGCTAGCCTAAACACTGAAGCTTTCTTT. The encoded protein is CSASLNTEAFF.

The chain uses TRBV7-2 and TRBJ1-2, with a weak D call TRBD1 (5 bases). Germline CDR1 and CDR2: SGHTA and FQGNSA. V was cut by 7 bases and J by 5 bases, with 14 bases left in between. The CDR3 totals 13 residues. The CDR3 sequence: CASIADSNYGYTF. CDR3 DNA: TGTGCCAGCATTGCCGACAGTAATTATGGCTACACCTTC.

The chain has TRBV5-1 and TRBJ2-7; D remains ambiguous. CDR3 size: 15 residues. Germline CDR1 and CDR2: SGHRS and YFSETQ. Trimming pared 7 bases from V and 0 bases from J, leaving 17 bases between. The CDR3 here is CASRLDTMSSYEQYF. The CDR3 bases are TGCGCCAGCCGACTTGACACCATGAGCTCCTACGAGCAGTACTTC.

V gene TRBV6-6 combines with J gene TRBJ2-6, with D possibly TRBD2 on 5 matching bases. Germline-derived CDR1 and CDR2 are MNHNY and SVGAGI (reference sequence). CDR3 length: 18 amino acids. With 5 bases removed from V and 0 bases from J, the gap between germline ends came to 17 bases. The CDR3 sequence is CASSRFVGVRSGANVLTF. The CDR3 region has the DNA TGTGCCAGCAGTCGTTTTGTCGGGGTCCGCTCTGGGGCCAACGTCCTGACTTTC.

The chain carries TRBV7-2 and TRBJ2-5; D unclear. The CDR3 runs 15 residues. V was cut by 1 base and J by 2 bases, with 11 bases left in between. CDR1 SGHTA and CDR2 FQGNSA come from the germline V gene. The CDR3 sequence is CASSLGGRVQETQYF. The CDR3 DNA reads as TGTGCCAGCAGCTTAGGAGGCAGAGTACAAGAGACCCAGTACTTC.